This is a list of T cell receptor beta chains from one sample in a study of CD8 T cells in ankylosing spondylitis. MiXCR, applied by TCRdb to the 5' RACE reads, yields one record per CDR3 protein. This sample has over 150,000 distinct CDR3 sequences; approximately 18% occur once, and the top ten carry 3.5% to 5%. The sequenced material came from blood, either unsorted or a sorted T cell fraction (not recorded which). All receptors come from a male donor aged 10-30 years with ankylosing spondylitis or in good health (not recorded which). Each CDR3 is given with its conserved first and last residue.

v_call	cdr3_aa
TRBV20-1	CSAVRTGRREQYF
TRBV7-2	CASSLGAGVYADTQYF
TRBV6-2/TRBV6-3	CASSPGTSNEQFF
TRBV12-3/TRBV12-4	CASSRLAGQGRTGELFF
TRBV6-6	CASSYAQGGAYEQYF
TRBV12-3/TRBV12-4	CASSGTRRSNYGYTF
TRBV12-3/TRBV12-4	CASSSPAGGTDTQYF
TRBV7-2	CASSLVSGKEQYF
TRBV12-5	CASGLVGRGSSYNEQFF
TRBV11-2	CASSSVRVGQFF
TRBV29-1	CSVVGRGEDGYTF
TRBV12-3/TRBV12-4	CASSFWTEADTQYF
TRBV28	CASSILAGGPDTQYF
TRBV29-1	CSVDSRALNTEAFF
TRBV5-5	CASTPGPAGYNEQFF
TRBV29-1	CSVEQKQETQYF